This T cell receptor (beta chain) was profiled in a study of PD-1 blockade in classical Hodgkin lymphoma. Study observations and caveats: What drove the repertoire differences, possibly disease activity or prior therapy, has not been defined. Diversity similar to that of newly diagnosed patients was seen at baseline in complete responders. CD8+ TCR diversity did not rise significantly by C4D1, unlike CD4+.

All trial patients relapsed after autologous stem cell transplantation. V lost 8 bases, J lost 6 bases, and 16 bases lay in between. This CDR3 is built from 14 residues. The germline CDR1 and CDR2 sequences are LNHDA and SQIVND (reference sequence). Remarks on this clone: Its cognate antigen is unknown.

Using immunoSEQ multiplex PCR, the repertoire was profiled, and TCRdb retains in-frame clones only, with some absent. The data hold some 25,000 clones, with about 80% observed a single time. The chain recombines TRBV19 with TRBJ2-2, with D possibly matching TRBD1 (6 bases). The clonotype was recovered from a human donor with classical Hodgkin lymphoma. The source material was peripheral blood mononuclear cells (PBMCs), sampled at baseline. DNA of the CDR3: TGTGCCAGTGTAATGGGCAGGGGTCCCGGGGAGCTGTTTTTT. This encodes CASVMGRGPGELFF. The variable domain in full, completed from reference TRBV19 and TRBJ2-2, reads DGGITQSPKYLFRKEGQNVTLSCEQNLNHDAMYWYRQDPGQGLRLIYYSQIVNDFQKGDIAEGYSVSREKKESFPLTVTSAQKNPTAFYLCASVMGRGPGELFFGEGSRLTVL.